This record covers a single T cell receptor beta chain. Which antigen it targets is not known. No base quality information exists; no much larger clone differs at one position. The data were obtained in a study of radiotherapy plus CTLA-4 blockade in lung cancer (dated by TCRdb to the late 2010s). Background on the whole study: Among the enrolled patients, approximately 18% had an objective response, and 31% reached disease control.

The library was built by means of the immunoSEQ multiplex PCR assay. TCRdb obtained this table from immuneACCESS and retained in-frame rearrangements with V and J assigned. These tables miss some clones; where compared with another copy, unresolved V genes account for less than half of the shortfall, and the remainder is unexplained. The sample table contains roughly 54,000 clones; only one count was recorded for about 83% of them. More than 4% of the sample belongs to the ten largest clones. Trimming takes 5 bases off V and 3 bases off J; junction bases not matched to a gene: 16. CDR1 MDHEN and CDR2 SYDVKM are derived from the germline V gene. Inclusive of the bounding cysteine and phenylalanine, the CDR3 is 17 residues long. Of the read, only the CDR3 DNA is kept; its 51 bases are in frame from base 1. Focal radiation therapy combined with CTLA-4 blockade (ipilimumab) was tested in patients with chemo-refractory metastatic non-small-cell lung cancer.

The full study reports these points: After treatment with radiotherapy and ipilimumab, TCR clones that originated in tumors expanded in peripheral blood. Early dynamic changes in blood T cell clones, together with increased serum interferon-beta after radiation, were reported as the strongest predictors of response.

The chain is encoded by TRBV28 joined to TRBJ2-7; 7 central nucleotides agree with TRBD1. The source is a human donor with non-small cell lung cancer whose response to radiotherapy plus ipilimumab could not be evaluated. Sequences were derived from peripheral blood, sampled from a patient treated with radiotherapy plus ipilimumab. The CDR3 protein sequence reads: CASSRRKTDRARYEQYF. The nucleotide sequence is given as TGTGCCAGCAGTCGAAGGAAAACCGACAGGGCGCGCTACGAGCAGTACTTC.